The 6 T cell receptor beta chains listed next were all sequenced from one sample in a study of T cells in localized non-small cell lung cancer. TCRdb keeps only in-frame clones here, not all; method: immunoSEQ multiplex PCR. The sample contains tens of thousands of clones, less than 95% of which appear only once. The sequenced sample was peripheral blood, obtained before any cancer treatment. Receptors originate from a woman aged 35-75 years with stage I lung adenocarcinoma.

V is TRBV27 and J is TRBJ1-3, with 11 bases identical to TRBD1. The CDR3 has 13 residues. Germline V gene sequence: CDR1 MNHEY, CDR2 SMNVEV (reference sequence). Losses at the gene ends were 6 bases for V and 7 bases for J; bases not matched to a gene: 2. The CDR3: CASRGTGGNTIYF. CDR3 DNA sequence: TGTGCCAGCAGAGGGACAGGGGGGAACACCATATATTTT.

This sequence joins TRBV19 and TRBJ1-1, with a weak D call TRBD1 (5 bases). The germline CDR1 and CDR2 sequences are LNHDA and SQIVND (reference sequence). This CDR3 region has 16 residues. Trimming cost V 4 bases and J 1 base, with 16 bases left between them. CDR3 amino acids: CASSTFTGTANTEAFF. The DNA for the CDR3 is TGTGCCAGTAGTACCTTCACCGGGACTGCGAACACTGAAGCTTTCTTT.

The chain links TRBV4-3 to TRBJ1-1; D is possibly TRBD1 (6 bases). This CDR3 comprises 18 residues. Germline V CDR1 and CDR2: LGHNA, YSLEER. V dropped 0 bases and J dropped 3 bases, with 20 bases sitting between them. CDR3 nucleotides: TGCGCCAGCAGCCAAGAAGCCTGGAAACAGGGCATAGACACTGAAGCTTTCTTT. It yields the protein CASSQEAWKQGIDTEAFF.

This chain uses TRBV6-1 with TRBJ2-1; D ambiguous. The V end lost 1 base, the J end lost 12 bases, and 13 bases lay between the germline ends. In germline, CDR1 is MNHNS, CDR2 SASEGT. The length of the CDR3 is 13 residues. CDR3 region: CASSEGLGYMQFF. CDR3 coding DNA: TGTGCCAGCAGTGAAGGGTTGGGGTACATGCAGTTCTTC.

This clone was counted between two and nine times. CDR3 region: CASSLGGAVPTDTQYF. For the CDR3, the DNA is TGTGCCAGCAGCTTAGGGGGAGCGGTACCCACAGATACGCAGTATTTT. This chain uses TRBV11-2 with TRBJ2-3, with a tentative D call TRBD2 (5 bases). The germline V gene has CDR1 SGHAT and CDR2 FQNNGV. Trimming took 1 base from V and 2 from J, leaving 13 bases between them. The CDR3 has 16 residues.

The chain combines TRBV6-5 with TRBJ1-1; the D gene is possibly TRBD1 (5 bases). The CDR3 spans 13 residues. From germline, CDR1 is MNHEY and CDR2 SVGAGI. V shed 11 bases and J shed 5 bases, with 18 bases lying between them. CDR3 protein: CAASEGLGTEAFF. The CDR3 nucleotides read TGTGCCGCGAGTGAGGGGTTGGGAACTGAAGCTTTCTTT.